This record concerns one T cell receptor beta chain sequence. The authors generated TCR beta cDNA through 5'RACE template switching with UMIs. TCRdb reanalyzed the 5' RACE reads, giving one entry per CDR3 protein sequence and no DNA. The sample table includes approximately 110,000 distinct CDR3 sequences. This entry is derived from a study of T cells expressing NK-cell markers. Germline V gives CDR1 SQVTM, CDR2 ANQGSEA. The CDR3 has 14 amino acids. This receptor was taken from a woman between 18 and 70 years old in good health. The sequenced sample was blood T cells: a sorted CD56 or NKG2C T cell subset, CD4+ or CD8+ T cells, or bulk PBMC T cells (not recorded which). V usage is TRBV29-1 and J usage is TRBJ2-7; TCRdb calls TRBD2, which cannot be checked without DNA. This CDR3 reads CSAATGPLSYEQYF.